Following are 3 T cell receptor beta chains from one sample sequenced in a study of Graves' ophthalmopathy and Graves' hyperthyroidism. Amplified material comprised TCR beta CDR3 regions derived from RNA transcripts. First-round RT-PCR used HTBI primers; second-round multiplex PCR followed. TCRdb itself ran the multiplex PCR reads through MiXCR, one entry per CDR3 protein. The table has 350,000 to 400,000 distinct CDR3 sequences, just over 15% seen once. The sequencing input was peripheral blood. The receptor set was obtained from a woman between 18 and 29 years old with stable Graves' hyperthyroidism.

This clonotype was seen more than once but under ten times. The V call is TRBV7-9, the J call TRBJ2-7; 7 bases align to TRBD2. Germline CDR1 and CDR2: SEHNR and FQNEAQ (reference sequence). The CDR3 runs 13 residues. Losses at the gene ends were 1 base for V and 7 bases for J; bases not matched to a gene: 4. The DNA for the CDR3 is TGTGCCAGCAGCTTAGGCGGGAGCTGGGAGCAGTACTTC. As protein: CASSLGGSWEQYF.

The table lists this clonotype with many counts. Here the CDR3 reads CASSLGQGNGYTF. The CDR3 coding sequence is TGTGCCAGCAGTTTAGGACAGGGGAATGGCTACACCTTC. This chain connects TRBV27 to TRBJ1-2, with TRBD1 matching 9 bases. This CDR3 region has 13 residues. Looked up from germline, CDR1 is MNHEY and CDR2 is SMNVEV (reference sequence). J was trimmed by 6 bases and V by 2 bases; bases with no gene match: 1.

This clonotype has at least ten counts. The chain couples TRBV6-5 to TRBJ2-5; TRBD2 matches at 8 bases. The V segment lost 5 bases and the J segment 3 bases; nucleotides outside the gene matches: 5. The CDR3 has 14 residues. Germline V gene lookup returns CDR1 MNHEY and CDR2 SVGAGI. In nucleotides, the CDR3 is TGTGCCAGCAGTAGGGGACTAGGGGAAGAGACCCAGTACTTC. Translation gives CASSRGLGEETQYF.